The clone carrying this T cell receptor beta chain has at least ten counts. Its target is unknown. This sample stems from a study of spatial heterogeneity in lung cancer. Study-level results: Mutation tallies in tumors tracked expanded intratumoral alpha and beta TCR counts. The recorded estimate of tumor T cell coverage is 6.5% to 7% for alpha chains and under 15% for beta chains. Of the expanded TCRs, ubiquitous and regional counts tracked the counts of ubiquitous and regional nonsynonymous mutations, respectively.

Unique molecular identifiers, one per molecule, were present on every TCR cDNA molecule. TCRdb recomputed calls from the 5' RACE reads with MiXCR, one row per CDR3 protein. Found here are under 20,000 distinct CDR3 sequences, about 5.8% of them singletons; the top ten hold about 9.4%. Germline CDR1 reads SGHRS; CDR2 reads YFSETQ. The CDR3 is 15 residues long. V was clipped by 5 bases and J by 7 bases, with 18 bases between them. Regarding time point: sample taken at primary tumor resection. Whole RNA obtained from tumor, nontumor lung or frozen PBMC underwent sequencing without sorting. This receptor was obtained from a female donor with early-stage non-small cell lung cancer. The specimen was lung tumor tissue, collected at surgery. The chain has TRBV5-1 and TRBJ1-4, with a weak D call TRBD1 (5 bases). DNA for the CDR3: TGCGCCAGCAGACCGGGGCCCTCGACGAGTGAAAAACTGTTTTTT. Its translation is CASRPGPSTSEKLFF.